This T cell receptor beta chain was retrieved from a study of graft-versus-host responses after intestinal transplantation (dated by TCRdb to about 2021). In the study overall: The transplants that recipients received were multivisceral, liver-intestinal, or isolated intestinal. After intestinal transplantation, graft-versus-host and host-versus-graft alloreactive T cell clones were followed in the graft, circulation and bone marrow using bulk TCR-beta CDR3 sequencing. A cohort of approximately 24 intestinal transplant recipients, including one retransplant, was enrolled, and a few patients lacking pretransplant specimens were excluded. Anti-thymocyte globulin induction was given to all recipients, followed by maintenance tacrolimus and steroids for two to four years. Rather than being sequenced by the commercial service, samples from three later patients were sequenced in-house on an Illumina MiSeq and processed with MiXCR. A peak of at least 4% donor T cells among recipient peripheral blood mononuclear cells was the definition used for donor T cell macrochimerism. Alloreactive clones were identified by sequencing pre-transplant mixed lymphocyte reaction products and comparing these products with unstimulated pre-transplant donor and recipient T cells. The investigation overall reported the following: In patients with donor T cell macrochimerism, the allografts had high GvH to HvG T cell clonal ratios. The conclusions were limited by the relatively low number and heterogeneity of the intestinal transplant patients. Early after transplant, peak levels of circulating GvH clones were associated with declines in HvG clones. GvH clones turned up in recipient bone marrow, with some appearing earlier in ileal mucosa or blood, a pattern consistent with an intestinal mucosal origin.

Library preparation employed the immunoSEQ multiplex PCR assay. For most patients, genomic DNA was isolated with the Qiagen DNeasy Blood and Tissue Kit and sent frozen to Adaptive Biotechnologies for TCR sequencing. High-throughput TCR-beta CDR3 sequencing of genomic DNA from most patients was performed by Adaptive Biotechnologies. The study's processing was this. TCR sequencing data for some 17 patients were retrieved from Adaptive's ImmunoSEQ software; a few other patients were processed with MiXCR and VDJtools. To correct CD4 versus CD8 sorting errors, sequences present in both subsets at a frequency ratio below 5:1 were removed. Because the origin of CDR3 nucleotide sequences shared between donor and recipient could not be assigned, those sequences were removed. Alloreactive clones required at least 2-fold expansion over unstimulated cells and minimum CFSE-low frequency of 0.002% (template counts) or 0.001% (read counts). Mappable clones were those detected in sequenced pre-transplant spleen, lymph node, or MLR CFSE-low populations of the donor or recipient. Cumulative frequency of alloreactive clones was calculated as a percentage of all sequences weighted by copy number. The clones in this table, taken by TCRdb from immuneACCESS, are in-frame only. Not every clone is retained; where verified, under half of the shortfall comes from an unresolved V gene, and the cause of the rest is unknown. That table gives V, J and clone size, and the DNA gave D and trimming. The sample table records approximately 15,000 clones; more than 25% of these occur just once. The ten largest account for approximately 2.9% of the sample.

According to the germline V gene, CDR1 reads LGHNA and CDR2 reads YNFKEQ. Its CDR3 holds 15 amino acids, cysteine through phenylalanine. The only DNA kept is the CDR3, 45 bases in frame from the first base. At the junction V is shortened by 0 bases and J by 3 bases, with 9 bases in between. With respect to this clone: Base qualities are missing; no much larger clone stands one base away.

This specimen's time point label, per the study, means: cells obtained before transplantation from donor or recipient. In mixed lymphocyte reactions, about 200,000 CFSE-labeled pre-transplant responders were plated with about 200,000 irradiated violet-dye-labeled stimulators and cultured for 6 days. After the mixed lymphocyte reaction, proliferating CD3+CD4+CFSE-low and CD3+CD8+CFSE-low responder cells were FACS-sorted on a BD Influx sorter. This chain is built from TRBV4-2 and TRBJ2-1, with no D gene named confidently. This TCR derives from a human patient who received an intestinal transplant. The sequenced sample was alloreactive CD8+ T cells from a mixed lymphocyte reaction culture, obtained before intestinal transplant. The cell subset or site label for this specimen denotes: CFSE-low proliferating T cells sorted from roughly six-day pre-transplant mixed lymphocyte reaction (GvH or HvG direction). The DNA is TGTGCCAGCAGCCAAGAGTTGGGCAGCTACAATGAGCAGTTCTTC. It specifies CASSQELGSYNEQFF.